The 25 T cell receptor beta chains below were found in one sample sequenced in a study of vaccination effects on CD4 cells after COVID-19. Ahead of sequencing, the ViraFEST assay grew antigen-specific CD4+ T cells using viral peptide pools. Once cultured for 9 to 11 days, the cells underwent separation to obtain CD4+ T cells. The participants, recipients of two vaccine doses, got either BNT162b2 or mRNA-1273. Data came from immunoSEQ multiplex PCR; TCRdb stores just in-frame clones and leaves some out. Among 20,000 to 30,000 clones listed, about 73% were seen once. The antigens of these receptors remain unknown. Sequenced material: CD4+ T cells from PBMCs cultured with SARS-CoV-2 spike peptides, taken after COVID-19 vaccination. These receptors originate from a human donor who received a COVID-19 vaccine.

This clone was observed once. The rearrangement uses TRBV5-1 and TRBJ1-1; D possibly corresponds to TRBD1 (5 bases). V lost 4 bases to trimming and J lost 3 bases, with 16 bases between them. Looked up from germline, CDR1 is SGHRS and CDR2 is YFSETQ. The CDR3 is 15 residues long. The CDR3 region is CASSPSGVLDTEAFF. The DNA for the CDR3 is TGCGCCAGCAGCCCTTCGGGGGTACTGGACACTGAAGCTTTCTTT.

The chain combines TRBV27 with TRBJ1-5; tentatively, D is TRBD1 (5 bases). The CDR3 sequence is 13 residues long. CDR1 and CDR2 from the germline V gene are MNHEY and SMNVEV (reference sequence). Trimming took 8 bases from V and 4 from J, leaving 12 bases between them. The CDR3 reads CASCMGGNQPQHF. The CDR3 coding sequence is TGTGCCAGCTGTATGGGGGGGAATCAGCCCCAGCATTTT.

This sequence joins TRBV30 and TRBJ1-2; D is undetermined. Germline CDR1 and CDR2: GTSNPN and SVGIG (reference sequence). The CDR3 is 12 residues long. V lost 0 bases and J 8 bases, leaving 10 bases between the germline ends. CDR3: CAWSVGSSGYTF. The CDR3 DNA follows: TGTGCCTGGAGTGTCGGCAGCTCAGGCTACACCTTC.

The chain couples TRBV18 to TRBJ2-7; 10 nucleotides match TRBD1. V was pared by 1 base and J by 6 bases, with 3 bases of the junction left unmatched. Germline values: CDR1 KGHSH, CDR2 LQKENI. This CDR3 comprises 14 residues. CDR3 sequence reads: CASSPRQGAGEQYF. In DNA form, the CDR3 reads TGTGCCAGCTCACCACGACAGGGGGCGGGCGAGCAGTACTTC.

This clone has just a few counts. The gene calls are TRBV7-8 and TRBJ2-1; D is unclear. CDR3 length: 15 residues. Germline V lookup: CDR1 SGHVS, CDR2 FQNEAQ. V lost 0 bases, J lost 5 bases, and 11 bases lay in between. The CDR3, as DNA: TGTGCCAGCAGCTTAGCGCGCATTAGGAACAATGAGCAGTTCTTC. Its protein product is CASSLARIRNNEQFF.

For the CDR3, the DNA is TGTGCCAGCAGTGAGTTATTGGGACCCGGGGCTGGGGCCAACGTCCTGACTTTC. Its protein is CASSELLGPGAGANVLTF. The V and J genes are TRBV6-1 and TRBJ2-6, with D possibly called TRBD1 or TRBD2 (5 bases each). The CDR3 contains 18 residues. In germline, CDR1 is MNHNS, CDR2 SASEGT. The V gene lost 3 bases and the J gene lost 2 bases, with 17 bases spanning the gap.

The rearrangement joins TRBV6-4 to TRBJ2-6; D perhaps matches TRBD1 (6 bases). CDR1 MRHNA and CDR2 SNTAGT come from the germline V gene. This CDR3 is 16 amino acids long. V lost 3 bases to trimming and J lost 1 base, with 10 bases between them. The CDR3 DNA follows: TGTGCCAGCAGTGAATCAGGGGTTTCTGGGGCCAACGTCCTGACTTTC. Protein: CASSESGVSGANVLTF.

This clone appeared a single time. The CDR3 protein is CSVANRADEQYF. For the CDR3, the DNA is TGCAGCGTTGCTAACAGGGCCGACGAGCAGTACTTC. This chain links TRBV29-1 with TRBJ2-7; tentative D call: TRBD1 (6 bases). CDR1 and CDR2 (germline): SQVTM, ANQGSEA. This CDR3 is 12 amino acids long. Trimming removed 4 bases from V and 5 bases from J, with 12 bases in between.

This clone was seen just once. The chain is built from TRBV19 and TRBJ2-3, with 8 bases lining up with TRBD2. With V trimmed by 10 bases and J by 2 bases, 8 bases remained unmatched. The germline gives CDR1 LNHDA, CDR2 SQIVND (reference sequence). The CDR3 consists of 14 residues. This CDR3 reads CATSGTRHTDTQYF. CDR3 nucleotides: TGTGCCACCTCCGGGACTAGACACACAGATACGCAGTATTTT.

This clone turned up a few times. The rearrangement uses TRBV19 and TRBJ2-7; D tentatively reads TRBD1 or TRBD2 (5 bases each). Deletions cut 6 bases from V and 3 bases from J, with 21 bases between. The germline CDR1 and CDR2 sequences are LNHDA and SQIVND (reference sequence). The CDR3 contains 16 residues. This CDR3 is CASSRSGAKTLYEQYF. DNA of the CDR3: TGTGCCAGTAGCAGATCCGGGGCCAAGACTCTCTACGAGCAGTACTTC. The full variable domain, with the rest looked up from reference TRBV19 and TRBJ2-7, is DGGITQSPKYLFRKEGQNVTLSCEQNLNHDAMYWYRQDPGQGLRLIYYSQIVNDFQKGDIAEGYSVSREKKESFPLTVTSAQKNPTAFYLCASSRSGAKTLYEQYFGPGTRLTVT.

The rearrangement links TRBV3-1 (or the pseudogene TRBV3-2) to TRBJ2-1; 10 nucleotides line up with TRBD2. CDR3 size: 15 residues. The V gene's germline CDR1 is LGHDT and CDR2 YNNKEL (reference sequence). The V and J ends lost 1 base and 8 bases, in that order; junction bases with no gene match: 5. Written as DNA, the CDR3 is TGTGCCAGCAGCCAAGGTACTAGCGGGATTCATGAGCAGTTCTTC. Translated: CASSQGTSGIHEQFF.

This clone came up once. The gene calls are TRBV5-1 and TRBJ2-7; TRBD2 aligns across 12 bases. V shed 8 bases, J shed 4 bases, and the junction held 7 bases outside the gene matches. Germline loops: CDR1 SGHRS, CDR2 YFSETQ. The CDR3 length is 14 residues. CDR3 coding DNA: TGCGCCAGTAACCTTGGGACTAGCGGGTACGAGCAGTACTTC. It translates to CASNLGTSGYEQYF.

J is TRBJ2-7 and V is TRBV2, with TRBD1 as a possible D gene (5 bases). V shed 9 bases and J shed 0 bases, with 9 bases lying between them. The CDR3 has 12 amino acids. Germline assignment: CDR1 SNHLY and CDR2 FYNNEI. CDR3 in DNA: TGTGCCAGTACAGGTATCTCCTACGAGCAGTACTTC. Its translation is CASTGISYEQYF.

The chain uses TRBV5-1 and TRBJ2-3, with a weak D call TRBD2 (5 bases). The germline gives CDR1 SGHRS, CDR2 YFSETQ. This CDR3 has 13 residues. V was trimmed by 4 bases and J by 4 bases, leaving 10 bases between them. The CDR3 loop reads CASSLQLADTQYF. The CDR3 DNA sequence: TGCGCCAGCAGCCTTCAACTAGCAGATACGCAGTATTTT.

This chain joins TRBV9 and TRBJ2-7; 7 nucleotides agree with TRBD2. CDR1 is SGDLS, CDR2 YYNGEE, per germline. Trimming removed 3 bases from V and 3 bases from J; junction bases left unmatched: 0. The CDR3 consists of 12 residues. The CDR3 loop is CASSAGGYEQYF. CDR3 in DNA: TGTGCCAGCAGCGCGGGGGGCTACGAGCAGTACTTC.

This clone was picked up one time. V gene TRBV11-3 combines with J gene TRBJ2-1, with TRBD2 as a possible D gene (6 bases). V was shortened by 5 bases and J by 9 bases, with 17 bases between the two germline ends. Per germline, CDR1 SGHNT and CDR2 YENEEA. This CDR3 is built from 14 residues. CDR3 coding DNA: TGTGCCAGCAGCCCCATGGAGGGAGGAGGTGAGCAGTTCTTC. Its protein is CASSPMEGGGEQFF.

The chain links TRBV10-2 to TRBJ2-5; TRBD1 aligns across 8 bases. V lost 9 bases, J lost 9 bases, and 12 bases stayed unmatched. The V gene's germline CDR1 is WSHSY and CDR2 SAAADI. The CDR3 is 13 amino acids. The CDR3 here is CASGTGTEGAQYF. The CDR3 nucleotides are TGCGCCAGTGGGACAGGTACCGAGGGGGCCCAGTACTTC.

This chain joins TRBV25-1 and TRBJ2-7; maybe TRBD2 (7 bases). The V gene's germline CDR1 is MGHDK and CDR2 SYGVNS. The CDR3 totals 13 residues. V was pared by 4 bases and J by 5 bases, with 12 bases between. CDR3 residues: CASSVGGLDEQYF. The CDR3 coding sequence is TGTGCCAGCAGTGTCGGGGGGCTCGACGAGCAGTACTTC.

This sequence joins TRBV5-1 and TRBJ1-1, with D perhaps matching TRBD1 (5 bases). The CDR3 runs to 15 residues. CDR1 is SGHRS, CDR2 YFSETQ, per germline. V was shortened by 0 bases and J by 3 bases, with 12 bases between the two germline ends. The DNA of the CDR3 is TGCGCCAGCAGCTTGGTTGGGGGGTTGGACACTGAAGCTTTCTTT. This translates into CASSLVGGLDTEAFF. The whole variable domain, remainder taken from reference TRBV5-1 and TRBJ1-1, is KAGVTQTPRYLIKTRGQQVTLSCSPISGHRSVSWYQQTPGQGLQFLFEYFSETQRNKGNFPGRFSGRQFSNSRSEMNVSTLELGDSALYLCASSLVGGLDTEAFFGQGTRLTVV.

This clone showed up just a few times. The genes are TRBV7-6 and TRBJ2-6; no firm D call. This CDR3 has 17 residues. V lost 4 bases and J lost 0, with 13 bases in between. The V gene's germline CDR1 is SGHVS and CDR2 FNYEAQ. The chain's CDR3 is CASSSGPLISGANVLTF. Here the CDR3 DNA reads TGTGCCAGCAGCTCCGGACCGCTCATCTCTGGGGCCAACGTCCTGACTTTC.

The chain uses TRBV7-9 and TRBJ1-6; no clear D gene. Looked up from germline, CDR1 is SEHNR and CDR2 is FQNEAQ (reference sequence). V was cut by 0 bases and J by 3 bases, with 6 bases left in between. The CDR3 runs to 15 residues. CDR3 sequence reads: CASSLASHYNSPLHF. Written as DNA, the CDR3 is TGTGCCAGCAGCTTAGCCAGCCACTATAATTCACCCCTCCACTTT.

This chain joins TRBV12-3 or TRBV12-4 and TRBJ2-7; TRBD1 aligns across 7 bases. CDR3 length: 13 amino acids. The V segment lost 6 bases and the J segment 0 bases; nucleotides outside the gene matches: 2. The CDR3 sequence is CASRRDSSYEQYF. In DNA, the CDR3 is TGTGCCAGCAGACGGGACAGCTCCTACGAGCAGTACTTC.

A few counts support this clone. The chain employs TRBV18 and TRBJ1-1; 9 positions match TRBD1. Per the germline V gene, CDR1 is KGHSH and CDR2 is LQKENI. The length of the CDR3 is 18 residues. V lost 3 bases, J lost 4 bases, and 15 bases stayed unmatched. The CDR3 DNA follows: TGTGCCAGCTCACCGACCCCATTACCGGGACAGGGAGGCACTGAAGCTTTCTTT. Translation gives CASSPTPLPGQGGTEAFF.

This clone showed up just once. This chain links TRBV6-5 with TRBJ1-2; D might be TRBD1 (5 bases). Deletions cut 2 bases from V and 5 bases from J, with 9 bases between. Germline values: CDR1 MNHEY, CDR2 SVGAGI. The CDR3 spans 13 residues. CDR3 region: CASSYDSRYGYTF. CDR3 sequence (DNA): TGTGCCAGCAGTTACGACAGCAGATATGGCTACACCTTC.

The rearrangement uses TRBV3-1 (or the pseudogene TRBV3-2) and TRBJ2-5; D uncertain. Trimming stripped 0 bases from V and 4 bases from J, with 9 bases between. This CDR3 region has 14 residues. CDR1 and CDR2 (germline): LGHDT, YNNKEL (reference sequence). The CDR3 here is CASSQDIGRETQYF. For the CDR3, the DNA is TGTGCCAGCAGCCAAGATATTGGCCGAGAGACCCAGTACTTC.